The clone carrying this TCR beta chain occurred once. Its target is unknown. V gave up 3 bases and J gave up 8 bases, with 11 bases separating them. The CDR3 has 12 residues. Germline CDR1 reads SGHDT; CDR2 reads YYEEEE. The data derive from a study of cytomegalovirus exposure and HLA in healthy donors. Primers included in the PCR were 60 Vbeta and 13 Jbeta primers. The protocol was immunoSEQ multiplex PCR, while the TCRdb copy is restricted to in-frame clones and leaves out a portion. Of approximately 100,000 clones detected, about 75% appear once; the ten largest clones hold roughly 14%. Study-level points and caveats: Later on, an analysis tied approximately 15,000 TCR beta sequences to HLA alleles at 0.05 false discovery rate. In a later analysis, the majority of CMV-associated beta chains seemingly showed HLA restriction.

The chain recombines TRBV5-6 with TRBJ1-2, with D perhaps TRBD1 (6 bases). The receptor's source is a male donor in good health and CMV-seropositive. Sequences were obtained from PBMCs. The CDR3 here is CASSWTVGGYTF. DNA for the CDR3: TGTGCCAGCAGCTGGACAGTTGGGGGCTACACCTTC.